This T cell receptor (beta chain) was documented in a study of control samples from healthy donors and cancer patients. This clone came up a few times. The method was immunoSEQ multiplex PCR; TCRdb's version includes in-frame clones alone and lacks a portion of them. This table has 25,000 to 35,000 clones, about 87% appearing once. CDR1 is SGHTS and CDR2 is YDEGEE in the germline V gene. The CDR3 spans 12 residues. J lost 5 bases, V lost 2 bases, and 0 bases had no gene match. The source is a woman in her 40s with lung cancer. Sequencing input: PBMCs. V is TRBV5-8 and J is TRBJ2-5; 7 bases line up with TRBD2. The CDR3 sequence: CASSFSGETQYF. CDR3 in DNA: TGTGCCAGCAGCTTTAGCGGGGAGACCCAGTACTTC.